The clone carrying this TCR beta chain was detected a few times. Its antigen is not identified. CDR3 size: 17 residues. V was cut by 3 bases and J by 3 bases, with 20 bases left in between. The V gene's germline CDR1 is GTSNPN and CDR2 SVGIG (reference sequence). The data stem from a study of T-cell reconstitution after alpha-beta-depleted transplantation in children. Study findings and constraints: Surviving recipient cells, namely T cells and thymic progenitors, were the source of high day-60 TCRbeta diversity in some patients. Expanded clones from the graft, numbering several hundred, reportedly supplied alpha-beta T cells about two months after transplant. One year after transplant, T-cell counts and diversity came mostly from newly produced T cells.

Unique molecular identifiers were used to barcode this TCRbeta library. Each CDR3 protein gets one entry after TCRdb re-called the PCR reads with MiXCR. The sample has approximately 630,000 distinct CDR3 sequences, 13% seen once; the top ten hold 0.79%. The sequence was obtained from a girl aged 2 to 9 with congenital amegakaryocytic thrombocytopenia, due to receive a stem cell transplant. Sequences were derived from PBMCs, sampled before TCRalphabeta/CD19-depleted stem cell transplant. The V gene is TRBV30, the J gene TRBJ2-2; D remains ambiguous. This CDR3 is CAWRLGRAERYTGELFF. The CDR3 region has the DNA TGTGCCTGGAGGTTGGGCCGGGCGGAGCGTTACACCGGGGAGCTGTTTTTT.